The 32 T cell receptor beta chains below all came from one sample that was sequenced in a study of regulatory T cells in long-lasting Graves disease. The time point here: newly diagnosed GD, antithyroid drugs for less than 3 months. After RNA was extracted from PBMCs, the TCR library was made from it. In building TCR beta libraries, iRepertoire HTBI primers were used together with Arm-PCR of CDR3 regions. MiXCR was run by TCRdb on the multiplex PCR reads, yielding one entry per CDR3 protein. There are 540,000 or so distinct CDR3 sequences in the sample; less than 15% occur only once, and approximately 9.3% lies in the top ten. A further study also used this sample, focusing on T cells in Graves' hyperthyroidism and ophthalmopathy.

This specimen consisted of peripheral blood mononuclear cells (PBMCs), obtained at new diagnosis, from a patient treated with antithyroid drugs. All receptors come from a man aged 30 to 39 with Graves disease.

This clonotype was seen at least ten times. The V call is TRBV6-2 or TRBV6-3, the J call TRBJ1-6; 8 positions agree with TRBD1. The CDR3 totals 13 residues. From germline, CDR1 is MNHEY and CDR2 SVGEGT. After removal of 4 bases from V and 10 bases from J, the junction contained 3 bases not matched to a gene. CDR3 residues: CASSSDRASPLHF. As DNA, the CDR3 is TGTGCCAGCAGTTCGGACAGGGCCTCACCCCTCCACTTT.

This clonotype showed up just a few times. The chain uses TRBV12-3 or TRBV12-4 and TRBJ1-1, with D possibly TRBD1 on 5 matching bases. The CDR3 has 16 residues. V lost 5 bases, J lost 0 bases, and 16 bases lay in between. CDR3 in amino acids: CASSPSGHRMNTEAFF. DNA of the CDR3: TGTGCCAGCAGTCCCAGCGGACATAGAATGAACACTGAAGCTTTCTTT.

This clonotype was recorded a few times. The chain uses TRBV7-9 and TRBJ2-3; 8 positions agree with TRBD2. The CDR3 has 15 amino acids. V shed 5 bases, J shed 2 bases, and the junction held 6 bases outside the gene matches. The V gene's germline CDR1 is SEHNR and CDR2 FQNEAQ (reference sequence). DNA for the CDR3: TGTGCCAGCAGCCCCTATAGCGGGGACACAGATACGCAGTATTTT. Residues: CASSPYSGDTDTQYF.

This clonotype has just a few counts. A much larger clone sits a single nucleotide away, making a read error possible. The CDR3 end shows no conserved phenylalanine or tryptophan, and so a read error is likely. The chain couples TRBV2 to TRBJ2-3, with D unclear. V lost 5 bases and J 6 bases, leaving 12 bases between the germline ends. The CDR3 is 13 amino acids. Germline CDR1 is SNHLY and CDR2 is FYNNEI. CDR3: CASSLDGTDTQYL. CDR3 nucleotide sequence: TGTGCCAGCAGTCTGGACGGTACGGATACGCAGTATCTT.

At least ten counts were recorded for this clonotype. The rearrangement uses TRBV20-1 and TRBJ1-2, with no clear D. Trimming took off 3 bases at V and 8 bases at J, with 10 bases between the two ends. This CDR3 spans 11 amino acids. Looked up from germline, CDR1 is DFQATT and CDR2 is SNEGSKA (reference sequence). The CDR3 DNA reads as TGCAGTGCTAGTCTGGGGAGAGGCTACACCTTC. It encodes CSASLGRGYTF.

This clonotype has a count of ten or more. V is TRBV24-1 and J is TRBJ2-1; 10 positions match TRBD2. The germline gives CDR1 KGHDR, CDR2 SFDVKD. The CDR3 contains 16 residues. V lost 2 bases to trimming and J lost 5 bases; unmatched junction nucleotides: 5. In DNA, the CDR3 is TGTGCCACCAGTGATTCTAGCGGGAGTTTCGACAATGAGCAGTTCTTC. Translating gives CATSDSSGSFDNEQFF.

This clonotype was recorded at least ten times. The J gene is TRBJ2-2, the V gene TRBV5-1, with D hard to call. Trimming cost V 2 bases and J 4 bases, with 12 bases left between them. The V gene's germline CDR1 is SGHRS and CDR2 YFSETQ. The CDR3 has 15 residues. CDR3 loop: CASSLHPHITGELFF. The DNA of the CDR3 is TGCGCCAGCAGCTTACACCCTCATATCACCGGGGAGCTGTTTTTT.

This chain uses TRBV2 with TRBJ2-7, with D perhaps TRBD2 (6 bases). Germline lookup yields CDR1 SNHLY and CDR2 FYNNEI. V was pared by 5 bases and J by 5 bases, with 13 bases between. This CDR3 spans 13 amino acids. The CDR3: CASSFQRVNEQYF. The DNA of the CDR3 is TGTGCCAGCAGTTTCCAGCGGGTCAACGAGCAGTACTTC.

This clonotype was seen repeatedly, ten times or more. The chain recombines TRBV6-2 or TRBV6-3 with TRBJ2-7; a possible D gene is TRBD2 (6 bases). V was cut by 8 bases and J by 3 bases, with 14 bases left in between. This CDR3 contains 13 residues. Germline CDR1 and CDR2: MNHEY and SVGEGT. The DNA for the CDR3 is TGTGCCAGCGAGGTAGCCGGGAGCTACGAGCAGTACTTC. This codes for CASEVAGSYEQYF.

In this sample, this clonotype turned up many times. The chain joins TRBV10-2 to TRBJ2-5; D call uncertain. The CDR3 contains 12 residues. From germline, CDR1 is WSHSY and CDR2 SAAADI. Trimming shortened V by 3 bases and J by 3 bases, and 5 bases separated the two germline ends. This chain's CDR3 is CASSDREETQYF. The CDR3 DNA sequence: TGCGCCAGCAGTGACAGAGAAGAGACCCAGTACTTC.

This clonotype was seen many times. V usage is TRBV2 and J usage is TRBJ2-7; D unclear. Germline loops: CDR1 SNHLY, CDR2 FYNNEI. The CDR3 consists of 13 residues. Trimming removed 8 bases at V and 2 bases at J, with 13 bases between. For the CDR3, the DNA is TGTGCCAGCGTGACGAATCCTACCTACGAGCAGTACTTC. This sequence encodes CASVTNPTYEQYF.

This clonotype has at least ten counts. The V and J genes are TRBV9 and TRBJ2-5; TRBD1 matches 8 bases. The germline V gene has CDR1 SGDLS and CDR2 YYNGEE. The CDR3 runs 15 residues. The V segment lost 2 bases and the J segment 5 bases; nucleotides outside the gene matches: 8. CDR3 in DNA: TGTGCCAGCAGCGTGATGCCAGGGGGCAGGGAGACCCAGTACTTC. Protein sequence: CASSVMPGGRETQYF.

This clonotype was recorded many times. In DNA form, the CDR3 reads TGTGCTAGTGGTCCCCTGAGGGGCACCGGGGAGCTGTTTTTT. Translation: CASGPLRGTGELFF. The chain recombines TRBV12-5 with TRBJ2-2; D possibly matches TRBD1 or TRBD2 (5 bases each). The germline V gene encodes CDR1 LGHNT and CDR2 FRNRAP. The CDR3 sequence is 14 residues long. V gave up 5 bases and J gave up 4 bases, with 11 bases separating them.

This chain links TRBV6-2 or TRBV6-3 with TRBJ2-5; 8 nucleotides align to TRBD2. From germline, CDR1 is MNHEY and CDR2 SVGEGT. V was pared by 4 bases and J by 9 bases, with 10 bases of the junction left unmatched. The CDR3 extends over 14 amino acids. DNA of the CDR3: TGTGCCAGCAGTTTTCTCCGGGAGGGGGGGGCCCAGTACTTC. It specifies CASSFLREGGAQYF.

The chain recombines TRBV24-1 with TRBJ2-2; D is perhaps TRBD1 (5 bases). Trimming cost V 9 bases and J 0 bases, with 10 bases left between them. The CDR3 length is 14 residues. Germline values: CDR1 KGHDR, CDR2 SFDVKD. The CDR3 DNA is TGTGCCACCCAAGGGGCCTCGAACACCGGGGAGCTGTTTTTT. Encoded protein: CATQGASNTGELFF.

This clonotype was picked up many times. V usage is TRBV2 and J usage is TRBJ1-4; tentatively, D is TRBD1 (5 bases). With 8 bases removed from V and 0 bases from J, the gap between germline ends came to 10 bases. Germline-derived CDR1 and CDR2 are SNHLY and FYNNEI. This CDR3 contains 14 residues. The CDR3 spells CASRDWTTNEKLFF. In DNA, the CDR3 is TGTGCCAGCCGGGACTGGACAACTAATGAAAAACTGTTTTTT. Using reference TRBV2 and TRBJ1-4 for the parts outside the CDR3, the full variable domain is EPEVTQTPSHQVTQMGQEVILRCVPISNHLYFYWYRQILGQKVEFLVSFYNNEISEKSEIFDDQFSVERPDGSNFTLKIRSTKLEDSAMYFCASRDWTTNEKLFFGSGTQLSVL.

This clonotype came up many times. The V gene is TRBV5-1, the J gene TRBJ1-1; 8 positions agree with TRBD1. Germline V gene sequence: CDR1 SGHRS, CDR2 YFSETQ. The V gene end was trimmed by 7 bases and the J gene end by 10 bases; junction bases not matched to a gene: 12. This CDR3 has 13 amino acids. The DNA for the CDR3 is TGCGCCAGCGAACCGAACTACAGGGGGAGAGCTTTCTTT. This codes for CASEPNYRGRAFF. Variable domain in full (rest from reference TRBV5-1 and TRBJ1-1): KAGVTQTPRYLIKTRGQQVTLSCSPISGHRSVSWYQQTPGQGLQFLFEYFSETQRNKGNFPGRFSGRQFSNSRSEMNVSTLELGDSALYLCASEPNYRGRAFFGQGTRLTVV.

This clonotype was seen many times. The chain recombines TRBV6-1 with TRBJ2-5, with a possible D match to TRBD2 (5 bases). Trimming took 6 bases from V and 1 from J, leaving 12 bases between them. Germline loops: CDR1 MNHNS, CDR2 SASEGT. This CDR3 contains 14 residues. As DNA, the CDR3 is TGTGCCAGCAGCTTCGGGGAGCCCCAAGAGACCCAGTACTTC. It translates to CASSFGEPQETQYF.

This clonotype was detected many times. The chain is built from TRBV28 and TRBJ1-1; D not certain. V was pared by 5 bases and J by 0 bases, with 22 bases between. The V gene's germline CDR1 is MDHEN and CDR2 SYDVKM. This CDR3 spans 18 amino acids. The CDR3 bases are TGTGCCAGCAGTCCTCTCAACCTGAAATCGATTATGAACACTGAAGCTTTCTTT. The encoded protein is CASSPLNLKSIMNTEAFF.

This clonotype occurred many times. The J gene is TRBJ2-7, the V gene TRBV7-2; 10 bases line up with TRBD2. Germline lookup yields CDR1 SGHTA and CDR2 FQGNSA. J lost 0 bases, V lost 1 base, and 3 bases had no gene match. CDR3 length: 16 amino acids. The CDR3: CASSLESSGSSYEQYF. The CDR3 nucleotides are TGTGCCAGCAGCTTAGAATCTAGCGGGAGCTCCTACGAGCAGTACTTC.

This clonotype occurred a few times. It may be a read error: a sequence one base away is much more abundant. V and J are TRBV6-1 and TRBJ1-1; D might be TRBD1 (5 bases). This CDR3 has 14 amino acids. The V and J ends lost 7 bases and 7 bases respectively, with 19 bases between them. Germline V gives CDR1 MNHNS, CDR2 SASEGT. The CDR3 coding sequence is TGTGCCAGCACCCTCCCGGGGGGATCTGATGAAGCTTTCTTT. Its protein product is CASTLPGGSDEAFF.

This clonotype was recorded at least ten times. The rearrangement links TRBV2 to TRBJ1-1; 8 bases are shared with TRBD1. Germline CDR1 reads SNHLY; CDR2 reads FYNNEI. The J segment lost 6 bases and the V segment lost 7 bases, leaving 10 bases of the junction unmatched. This CDR3 has 14 amino acids. CDR3 sequence: CASTAQDRVAEAFF. The CDR3 DNA follows: TGTGCCAGCACCGCCCAGGACAGGGTCGCTGAAGCTTTCTTT.

This clonotype was seen repeatedly, ten times or more. The V call is TRBV7-2, the J call TRBJ1-5, with unresolved D. The CDR3 runs 14 residues. The ends were cut back, 5 bases at V and 1 base at J, with 9 bases in the middle. Looked up from germline, CDR1 is SGHTA and CDR2 is FQGNSA. The CDR3 bases are TGTGCCAGCAGCCTTAAAGTGAGCAATCAGCCCCAGCATTTT. Residues: CASSLKVSNQPQHF.

The table lists this clonotype with many counts. The rearrangement links TRBV3-1 to TRBJ2-2; 7 bases align to TRBD2. Germline-derived CDR1 and CDR2 are LGHDT and YNNKEL (reference sequence). Trimming took 4 bases from V and 4 from J; bases not matched to a gene: 6. This CDR3 has 15 residues. The CDR3 spells CASSLGGSGTGELFF. For the CDR3, the DNA is TGTGCCAGCAGCCTCGGGGGGAGCGGCACCGGGGAGCTGTTTTTT.

The chain joins TRBV18 to TRBJ2-5, with D possibly matching TRBD1 (5 bases). The CDR3 length is 16 residues. Trimming took off 3 bases at V and 0 bases at J, with 14 bases between the two ends. In germline, CDR1 is KGHSH, CDR2 LQKENI. The CDR3 nucleotides are TGTGCCAGCTCACCCATTCAGGGATTGAACCAAGAGACCCAGTACTTC. Amino acid sequence: CASSPIQGLNQETQYF. The full variable domain, its missing parts supplied by reference TRBV18 and TRBJ2-5, is NAGVMQNPRHLVRRRGQEARLRCSPMKGHSHVYWYRQLPEEGLKFMVYLQKENIIDESGMPKERFSAEFPKEGPSILRIQQVVRGDSAAYFCASSPIQGLNQETQYFGPGTRLLVL.

Turning to this clonotype: The junction departs from the called germline gene at one end, perhaps through a read error. The chain links TRBV29-1 to TRBJ2-4; perhaps TRBD1 as D (6 bases). CDR3 size: 14 residues. Germline V gene data show CDR1 as SQVTM and CDR2 as ANQGSEA. CDR3 nucleotides: TGCAGCGTTCAGGGGATAGTAGCCAAAAACATTCGGTACTTC. This codes for CSVQGIVAKNIRYF. Together with reference TRBV29-1 and TRBJ2-4, the CDR3 gives the full variable domain: SAVISQKPSRDICQRGTSLTIQCQVDSQVTMMFWYRQQPGQSLTLIATANQGSEATYESGFVIDKFPISRPNLTFSTLTVSNMSPEDSSIYLCSVQGIVAKNIRYFGAGTRLSVL.

At least ten counts were recorded for this clonotype. V and J are TRBV24-1 and TRBJ2-6; perhaps TRBD1 as D (6 bases). Germline V gives CDR1 KGHDR, CDR2 SFDVKD. The V and J ends lost 3 bases and 0 bases respectively, with 8 bases between them. The CDR3 length is 16 residues. This chain's CDR3 is CATSDRTASGANVLTF. As DNA, the CDR3 is TGTGCCACCAGTGATAGGACAGCCTCTGGGGCCAACGTCCTGACTTTC.

This clonotype was counted many times. The rearrangement links TRBV7-2 to TRBJ2-7; D may be TRBD1 or TRBD2 (7 bases each). Per the germline V gene, CDR1 is SGHTA and CDR2 is FQGNSA. V lost 6 bases and J lost 2, with 20 bases in between. The length of the CDR3 is 16 residues. The CDR3 loop reads CASSFAQGGAAYEQYF. As DNA, the CDR3 is TGTGCCAGCAGTTTCGCCCAGGGGGGGGCGGCCTACGAGCAGTACTTC.

The V and J genes are TRBV6-5 and TRBJ2-7; tentatively, D is TRBD2 (6 bases). The CDR3 length is 19 residues. Germline loops: CDR1 MNHEY, CDR2 SVGAGI. Trimming cost V 4 bases and J 0 bases, with 25 bases left between them. This CDR3 reads CASSSYLSPLAQLSYEQYF. DNA of the CDR3: TGTGCCAGCAGTTCCTACCTGTCCCCTCTAGCGCAACTCTCCTACGAGCAGTACTTC.

This clonotype has more than one count but fewer than ten. A much larger clone differs from this one at a single base, so this may be a read error. J is TRBJ1-4 and V is TRBV12-3 or TRBV12-4, with D possibly matching TRBD1 (6 bases). Trimming removed 5 bases at V and 8 bases at J, with 15 bases between. The CDR3 extends over 14 amino acids. DNA for the CDR3: TGTGCCAGCAGTCCAGGGGACGCCGGGGAAAAACTGTTTTTT. Translated, it gives CASSPGDAGEKLFF.

In this sample, this clonotype turned up many times. The chain uses TRBV5-5 and TRBJ1-1; 7 bases agree with TRBD1. V dropped 5 bases and J dropped 2; count of bases not matched to a gene: 15. The CDR3 runs 17 residues. The germline V gene encodes CDR1 SGHKS and CDR2 YYEKEE (reference sequence). CDR3 bases: TGTGCCAGCAGTTACGCGAGGGGGCAGGAGATCAACACTGAAGCTTTCTTT. Translated, it gives CASSYARGQEINTEAFF.

At least ten counts were recorded for this clonotype. The J gene is TRBJ2-5, the V gene TRBV4-1, with TRBD2 matching over 13 bases. CDR3 length: 18 amino acids. V was clipped by 4 bases and J by 2 bases; unmatched bases: 10. CDR1 and CDR2 from the germline V gene are MGHRA and YSYEKL. The chain's CDR3 is CASSRMARLAGGQETQYF. DNA for the CDR3: TGCGCCAGCAGCCGCATGGCCCGACTAGCGGGAGGACAAGAGACCCAGTACTTC.